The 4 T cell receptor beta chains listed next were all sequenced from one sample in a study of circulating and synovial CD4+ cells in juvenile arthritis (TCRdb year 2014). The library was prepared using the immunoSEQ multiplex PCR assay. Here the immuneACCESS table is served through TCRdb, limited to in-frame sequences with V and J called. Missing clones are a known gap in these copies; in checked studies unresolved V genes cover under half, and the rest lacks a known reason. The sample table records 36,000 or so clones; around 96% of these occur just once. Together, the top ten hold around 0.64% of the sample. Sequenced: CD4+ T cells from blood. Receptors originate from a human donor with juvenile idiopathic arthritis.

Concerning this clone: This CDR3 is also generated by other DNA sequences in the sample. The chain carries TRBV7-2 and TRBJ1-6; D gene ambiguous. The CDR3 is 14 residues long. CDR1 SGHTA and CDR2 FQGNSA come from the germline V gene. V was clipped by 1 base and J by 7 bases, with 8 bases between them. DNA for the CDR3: TGTGCCAGCAGCTTAGTCGGCGGGAATTCACCCCTCCACTTT. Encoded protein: CASSLVGGNSPLHF.

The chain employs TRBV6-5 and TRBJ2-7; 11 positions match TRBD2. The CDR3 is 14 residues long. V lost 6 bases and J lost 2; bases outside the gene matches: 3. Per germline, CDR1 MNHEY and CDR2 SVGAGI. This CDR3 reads CASRIAGGPYEQYF. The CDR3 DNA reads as TGTGCCAGCAGGATAGCGGGGGGGCCCTACGAGCAGTACTTC.

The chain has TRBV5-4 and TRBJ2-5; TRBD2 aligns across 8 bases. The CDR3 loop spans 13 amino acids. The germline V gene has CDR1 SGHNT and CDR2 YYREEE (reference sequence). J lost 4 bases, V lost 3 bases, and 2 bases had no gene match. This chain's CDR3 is CASSSGGGETQYF. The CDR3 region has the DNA TGTGCCAGCAGCTCGGGGGGGGGAGAGACCCAGTACTTC.

The DNA of the CDR3 is TGTGCCAGCAGCTTACCACAGGGTCGCACCGGGGAGCTGTTTTTT. It is translated as CASSLPQGRTGELFF. The V call is TRBV5-6, the J call TRBJ2-2, with D perhaps matching TRBD1 (6 bases). Germline CDR1 is SGHDT and CDR2 is YYEEEE. This CDR3 contains 15 residues. V was clipped by 2 bases and J by 4 bases, with 12 bases between them.